Below, 18 T cell receptor beta chains from the same sample are listed, as sequenced in a study of CD8 T cells in Susac syndrome. Random hexamers were used to reverse transcribe the RNA input (0.5 to 1 ug). MiXCR, applied by TCRdb to the immunoSEQ multiplex PCR reads, yields one record per CDR3 protein. The data hold 230,000 or so distinct CDR3 sequences, with approximately 95% observed a single time. Specimen: CD4+ T cells from PBMCs. These receptors all stem from a human donor with multiple sclerosis.

V is TRBV30 and J is TRBJ1-1; D ambiguous. The germline gives CDR1 GTSNPN, CDR2 SVGIG (reference sequence). The V gene lost 2 bases and the J gene lost 1 base, with 8 bases spanning the gap. The CDR3 runs 13 residues. CDR3 protein: CAWSSNKNTEAFF. DNA of the CDR3: TGTGCCTGGAGTTCGAACAAGAACACTGAAGCTTTCTTT.

The V gene is TRBV2, the J gene TRBJ2-7; D tentatively fits TRBD1 or TRBD2 (5 bases each). The CDR3 is 16 residues long. Looked up from germline, CDR1 is SNHLY and CDR2 is FYNNEI. V lost 1 base and J lost 4, with 17 bases in between. The CDR3 reads CASSEGLWGRKYEQYF. The DNA of the CDR3 is TGTGCCAGCAGTGAAGGCTTATGGGGACGCAAGTACGAGCAGTACTTC.

CDR3 bases: TGTGCCAGCAGCGTCGGACAGCATCCTAATCAGCCCCAGCATTTT. Residues: CASSVGQHPNQPQHF. V gene TRBV9 combines with J gene TRBJ1-5; tentative D call: TRBD1 (6 bases). Between the trimmed V and J ends, which lost 2 bases and 4 bases, there was a span of 13 bases. CDR3 length equals 15 residues. Germline CDR1 is SGDLS and CDR2 is YYNGEE.

The chain uses TRBV5-6 and TRBJ2-1, with D perhaps matching TRBD1 or TRBD2 (5 bases each). Trimming cost V 4 bases and J 4 bases, with 21 bases left between them. This CDR3 comprises 17 residues. Germline V CDR1 and CDR2: SGHDT, YYEEEE. This CDR3 reads CASSPRWTGPPYNEQFF. The CDR3 DNA reads as TGTGCCAGCAGCCCGAGGTGGACGGGACCTCCATACAATGAGCAGTTCTTC.

V is TRBV7-8 and J is TRBJ2-7, with D perhaps TRBD1 (5 bases). V lost 5 bases, J lost 4 bases, and 12 bases lay in between. Germline V gene data show CDR1 as SGHVS and CDR2 as FQNEAQ. The CDR3 spans 13 residues. CDR3 sequence reads: CASSPRERYEQYF. Here the CDR3 DNA reads TGTGCCAGCAGCCCCAGGGAAAGATACGAGCAGTACTTC. The full variable domain, with the rest looked up from reference TRBV7-8 and TRBJ2-7, is GAGVSQSPRYKVAKRGQDVALRCDPISGHVSLFWYQQALGQGPEFLTYFQNEAQLDKSGLPSDRFFAERPEGSVSTLKIQRTQQEDSAVYLCASSPRERYEQYFGPGTRLTVT.

V and J are TRBV2 and TRBJ2-5; D perhaps matches TRBD2 (5 bases). The CDR3 runs to 15 residues. Germline-derived CDR1 and CDR2 are SNHLY and FYNNEI. V lost 6 bases, J lost 5 bases, and 19 bases lay in between. The CDR3 region has the DNA TGTGCCAGCAGCGCAGACGGACTTGGGAGCGAGACCCAGTACTTC. Residues: CASSADGLGSETQYF.

This clonotype was found once. The chain combines TRBV12-3 or TRBV12-4 with TRBJ1-1; possibly TRBD1 for D (6 bases). Trimming cost V 2 bases and J 5 bases, with 15 bases left between them. The CDR3 is 15 residues long. The CDR3 here is CASSLMTQGGTEAFF. The CDR3 DNA sequence: TGTGCCAGCAGTTTAATGACACAGGGAGGAACTGAAGCTTTCTTT.

The V and J genes are TRBV3-1 and TRBJ2-7; 7 bases map to TRBD1. The germline CDR1 and CDR2 sequences are LGHDT and YNNKEL (reference sequence). CDR3 length: 16 residues. Trimming at V came to 0 bases and at J to 0 bases, leaving 5 bases not matched to a gene. The DNA for the CDR3 is TGTGCCAGCAGCCAAGAAAAGACAGGGATCTCCTACGAGCAGTACTTC. It codes for CASSQEKTGISYEQYF.

The DNA of the CDR3 is TGCGCCAGCAGCCAAGTCTTTCAGGGGGGGGCCAAAAACATTCAGTACTTC. It translates to CASSQVFQGGAKNIQYF. The chain links TRBV4-1 to TRBJ2-4; D is perhaps TRBD1 or TRBD2 (7 bases each). V lost 1 base to trimming and J lost 1 base, with 14 bases between them. This CDR3 comprises 17 residues. Germline assignment: CDR1 MGHRA and CDR2 YSYEKL.

V gene TRBV20-1 combines with J gene TRBJ2-5, with TRBD2 identical over 8 bases. Trimming took 3 bases from V and 4 from J; bases not matched to a gene: 10. This CDR3 has 15 amino acids. CDR1 is DFQATT and CDR2 is SNEGSKA in the germline V gene (reference sequence). The chain's CDR3 is CSARSPRGGLETQYF. DNA of the CDR3: TGCAGTGCTAGGTCCCCCCGGGGGGGCTTAGAGACCCAGTACTTC.

The CDR3 nucleotides are TGTGCCAGCAGCGCGCAGGGGCAACTTGGAAATTCACCCCTCCACTTT. Its protein product is CASSAQGQLGNSPLHF. The chain recombines TRBV3-1 with TRBJ1-6; the D gene is possibly TRBD1 (6 bases). Trimming removed 5 bases at V and 7 bases at J, with 18 bases between. The germline V gene has CDR1 LGHDT and CDR2 YNNKEL (reference sequence). The CDR3 is 16 amino acids.

The chain carries TRBV24-1 and TRBJ2-7; D might be TRBD1 or TRBD2, each matching 5 bases. Trimming took 10 bases from V and 0 from J, leaving 12 bases between them. CDR3 length equals 13 residues. Germline V gives CDR1 KGHDR, CDR2 SFDVKD. The CDR3 sequence: CATITGTSYEQYF. CDR3 nucleotide sequence: TGTGCCACTATAACGGGGACCTCCTACGAGCAGTACTTC.

V usage is TRBV29-1 and J usage is TRBJ2-6, with a possible D match to TRBD2 (6 bases). Trimming took 7 bases from V and 0 from J, leaving 19 bases between them. Germline V gene data show CDR1 as SQVTM and CDR2 as ANQGSEA. This CDR3 has 17 residues. The CDR3 DNA sequence: TGCAGCGGGGGCCGGGACTGCCTCCTCTCTGGGGCCAACGTCCTGACTTTC. This gives the protein CSGGRDCLLSGANVLTF.

The chain recombines TRBV5-1 with TRBJ2-5; 13 bases are shared with TRBD2. Per the germline V gene, CDR1 is SGHRS and CDR2 is YFSETQ. V shed 5 bases and J 2 bases; nucleotides not matched to a gene: 3. The CDR3 totals 15 residues. The CDR3 is CASRQGLAGQETQYF. CDR3 coding DNA: TGCGCCAGCAGACAGGGACTAGCGGGACAAGAGACCCAGTACTTC.

This clonotype was seen a few times. V is TRBV19 and J is TRBJ1-2; D uncertain. Germline loops: CDR1 LNHDA, CDR2 SQIVND (reference sequence). V was cut by 5 bases and J by 0 bases, with 7 bases left in between. The CDR3 length is 13 residues. As DNA, the CDR3 is TGTGCCAGTAGTCCCGGGGCTAACTATGGCTACACCTTC. Encoded protein: CASSPGANYGYTF.

CDR3 nucleotides: TGCGCCAGCAGGGGCCGGGACAGCAATGAGCAGTTCTTC. Amino acids: CASRGRDSNEQFF. The chain employs TRBV5-1 and TRBJ2-1, with 7 bases aligning to TRBD1. The germline gives CDR1 SGHRS, CDR2 YFSETQ. This CDR3 region has 13 residues. V lost 5 bases, J lost 6 bases, and 5 bases stayed unmatched.

The rearrangement links TRBV20-1 to TRBJ2-5; the D is unclear. The ends were cut back, 1 base at V and 6 bases at J, with 9 bases in the middle. Germline loops: CDR1 DFQATT, CDR2 SNEGSKA (reference sequence). The CDR3 runs to 12 residues. The CDR3 DNA reads TGCAGTGCTAGAGCCGTGGTTAAGACCCAGTACTTC. This translates into CSARAVVKTQYF.

The chain uses TRBV30 and TRBJ2-2, with D maybe TRBD1 (6 bases). In germline, CDR1 is GTSNPN, CDR2 SVGIG (reference sequence). This CDR3 is built from 12 residues. Trimming shortened V by 5 bases and J by 7 bases, and 11 bases separated the two germline ends. The CDR3 DNA reads as TGTGCCTGGGACAGGTGGGGCGGGGAGCTGTTTTTT. Its protein is CAWDRWGGELFF.